One sample yielded the 30 T cell receptor beta chains listed below, sequenced in a study listed by TCRdb under 2016. Preparation of the library involved RT-PCR. The instrument was an Illumina MiSeq. TCRdb applied fastp at Q25 and MiXCR to the public reads, then kept only in-frame beta chains. Rows with a matching CDR3 protein are joined into one entry that keeps the most common DNA and genes. This sample gives hundreds of thousands of distinct CDR3 sequences in total; 12% to 15% of them show up just once. The ten biggest clones cover 3% to 4.5% of the sample. The specimen was memory CD4+ T cells from blood. The receptors derive from a female donor in good health, serving as a healthy control.

In this sample, this clonotype turned up a few times. The genes are TRBV10-3 and TRBJ2-1; D possibly corresponds to TRBD2 (5 bases). Germline CDR1 ENHRY, CDR2 SYGVKD. The CDR3 length is 12 residues. V was pared by 0 bases and J by 12 bases, with 9 bases between. The CDR3 here is CAISESRTGQFF. CDR3 nucleotides: TGTGCCATCAGTGAGTCGAGGACTGGGCAGTTCTTC.

In its sample, this clonotype was seen a few times. The V gene is TRBV6-1, the J gene TRBJ2-5; D tentatively fits TRBD1 or TRBD2 (5 bases each). The length of the CDR3 is 16 residues. Trimming cost V 6 bases and J 5 bases, with 22 bases left between them. Germline CDR1 is MNHNS and CDR2 is SASEGT. CDR3 sequence: CASRSGLAGRGETQYF. Here the CDR3 DNA reads TGTGCCAGCAGAAGCGGATTGGCAGGGCGAGGGGAGACCCAGTACTTC.

In this sample, this clonotype turned up many times. V gene TRBV5-5 combines with J gene TRBJ2-2; possible D gene TRBD2, 6 bases. From germline, CDR1 is SGHKS and CDR2 YYEKEE (reference sequence). This CDR3 comprises 16 residues. The V end lost 5 bases, the J end lost 0 bases, and 14 bases lay between the germline ends. This CDR3 reads CASSYRDSANTGELFF. For the CDR3, the DNA is TGTGCCAGCAGTTATCGGGACTCCGCGAACACCGGGGAGCTGTTTTTT.

The chain combines TRBV5-6 with TRBJ2-1, with D possibly matching TRBD1 (6 bases). V lost 0 bases and J lost 7, with 20 bases in between. In germline, CDR1 is SGHDT, CDR2 YYEEEE. The CDR3 covers 17 residues. This CDR3 reads CASSLGGTRSPWNEQFF. Written as DNA, the CDR3 is TGTGCCAGCAGCTTGGGGGGGACACGGAGCCCATGGAATGAGCAGTTCTTC.

Of note for this clonotype: A junction end diverges from the germline sequence, so it may reflect a read error. The chain joins TRBV7-2 to TRBJ2-2; 9 bases fit TRBD2. CDR1 is SGHTA and CDR2 is FQGNSA in the germline V gene. The CDR3 contains 16 residues. The CDR3 sequence is CASSIAGAPESGELFF. The CDR3 DNA is TGTGCCAGCAGCATAGCGGGGGCCCCCGAATCCGGGGAGCTGTTTTTT.

This clonotype has at least ten counts. This chain joins TRBV20-1 and TRBJ2-7, with a possible D match to TRBD2 (5 bases). Trimming pared 2 bases from V and 4 bases from J, leaving 15 bases between. Looked up from germline, CDR1 is DFQATT and CDR2 is SNEGSKA (reference sequence). The CDR3 consists of 14 residues. CDR3 in amino acids: CSARSSRGDYEQYF. In nucleotides, the CDR3 is TGCAGTGCTAGATCGTCCCGGGGAGATTACGAGCAGTACTTC.

The chain has TRBV12-3 or TRBV12-4 and TRBJ2-7; D ambiguous. The CDR3 has 13 amino acids. V was trimmed by 7 bases and J by 2 bases, leaving 12 bases between them. The CDR3 is CASMVLGAYEQYF. CDR3 sequence (DNA): TGTGCCAGCATGGTGCTTGGGGCCTACGAGCAGTACTTC.

This clonotype has only a few counts. The chain couples TRBV12-3 or TRBV12-4 to TRBJ2-1; D gene unclear. The CDR3 is made up of 12 amino acids. V gave up 2 bases and J gave up 9 bases, with 8 bases separating them. The CDR3 nucleotides are TGTGCCAGCAGTTTACCCATAGGTGAGCAGTTCTTC. It specifies CASSLPIGEQFF.

The J gene is TRBJ1-6, the V gene TRBV27; possible D gene TRBD1, 5 bases. Trimming cost V 3 bases and J 10 bases, with 16 bases left between them. CDR3 size: 15 residues. Germline-derived CDR1 and CDR2 are MNHEY and SMNVEV (reference sequence). Here the CDR3 DNA reads TGTGCCAGCAGTTTGGGTGAGGGGATAAACTCACCCCTCCACTTT. Its protein is CASSLGEGINSPLHF.

This clonotype was found a few times. The chain recombines TRBV4-2 with TRBJ2-1; perhaps TRBD1 as D (6 bases). Germline loops: CDR1 LGHNA, CDR2 YNFKEQ. The length of the CDR3 is 11 residues. Trimming cost V 3 bases and J 16 bases, with 13 bases left between them. This CDR3 reads CASSHPGHPFF. The CDR3 nucleotides read TGTGCCAGCAGCCATCCGGGACATCCCTTCTTC.

This clonotype was recorded a few times. The chain employs TRBV5-1 and TRBJ2-7, with 8 bases aligning to TRBD1. CDR1 and CDR2 from the germline V gene are SGHRS and YFSETQ. CDR3 length equals 13 residues. J lost 1 base, V lost 7 bases, and 4 bases had no gene match. The CDR3 DNA sequence: TGCGCCAGCGGTAGACAGGGGTCCTACGAGCAGTACTTC. Residues: CASGRQGSYEQYF.

As concerns this clonotype: It may be a read error: a sequence one base away is much more abundant. The J gene is TRBJ1-1, the V gene TRBV24-1; weak D call: TRBD1 (5 bases). The V gene's germline CDR1 is KGHDR and CDR2 SFDVKD. The CDR3 runs to 13 residues. Written as DNA, the CDR3 is TGTGACACCAGTGAGGGAGCAGGGCGAGAAGCTTTCTTT. Translation: CDTSEGAGREAFF.

This clonotype was observed many times. The gene calls are TRBV20-1 and TRBJ2-3; no clear D gene. CDR1 is DFQATT, CDR2 SNEGSKA, per germline (reference sequence). CDR3 length equals 13 residues. V was shortened by 1 base and J by 8 bases, with 13 bases between the two germline ends. The CDR3 loop is CSARASSGATQYF. CDR3 in DNA: TGCAGTGCTAGAGCCTCCTCCGGTGCTACGCAGTATTTT.

The table lists this clonotype with a few counts. The chain joins TRBV12-3 or TRBV12-4 to TRBJ1-5, with D perhaps matching TRBD1 (6 bases). The CDR3 loop spans 15 amino acids. V was clipped by 6 bases and J by 2 bases, with 14 bases between them. The CDR3 sequence: CASSQQGYGNQPQHF. CDR3 DNA sequence: TGTGCCAGCAGCCAACAGGGTTACGGCAATCAGCCCCAGCATTTT.

V usage is TRBV7-2 and J usage is TRBJ2-7; D might be TRBD2 (6 bases). The germline V gene encodes CDR1 SGHTA and CDR2 FQGNSA. The CDR3 loop spans 14 amino acids. V was clipped by 1 base and J by 3 bases, with 10 bases between them. CDR3 protein: CASSLGLSGYEQYF. The CDR3, as DNA: TGTGCCAGCAGCTTAGGGCTTAGCGGCTACGAGCAGTACTTC.

The genes are TRBV20-1 and TRBJ1-3; D is unclear. Trimming left V 4 bases short and J 3 bases short, with 10 bases between. This CDR3 has 13 residues. Per the germline V gene, CDR1 is DFQATT and CDR2 is SNEGSKA (reference sequence). CDR3: CSATHEYGNTIYF. CDR3 DNA: TGCAGTGCTACACACGAATATGGAAACACCATATATTTT.

The table lists this clonotype with a few counts. The chain joins TRBV12-3 or TRBV12-4 to TRBJ1-4, with 10 positions matching TRBD1. The V and J ends lost 6 bases and 7 bases, in that order; junction bases with no gene match: 8. There are 15 residues in the CDR3. The CDR3 region has the DNA TGTGCCAGCAGGGCCCCAGGACAGGGGGGTGAAAAACTGTTTTTT. This codes for CASRAPGQGGEKLFF.

This clonotype was seen a handful of times. This chain joins TRBV6-5 and TRBJ2-2, with 8 bases matching TRBD1. The germline V gene has CDR1 MNHEY and CDR2 SVGAGI. This CDR3 contains 14 residues. The J segment lost 5 bases and the V segment lost 8 bases, leaving 7 bases of the junction unmatched. As DNA, the CDR3 is TGTGCCAGCCCCGGACAGGGATGGACCGGGGAGCTGTTTTTT. It specifies CASPGQGWTGELFF.

The rearrangement uses TRBV20-1 and TRBJ2-1; 7 bases are a match to TRBD2. Per the germline V gene, CDR1 is DFQATT and CDR2 is SNEGSKA (reference sequence). CDR3 size: 14 residues. Trimming took 3 bases from V and 9 from J; bases not matched to a gene: 11. CDR3 in DNA: TGCAGTGCTAGCAGCGGGGAGGCGGTGATTGAGCAGTTCTTC. Protein: CSASSGEAVIEQFF.

This clonotype was seen a few times. V gene TRBV4-3 combines with J gene TRBJ1-3; D perhaps matches TRBD1 (5 bases). Germline V CDR1 and CDR2: LGHNA, YSLEER. V shed 0 bases and J shed 4 bases, with 10 bases lying between them. CDR3 length: 15 amino acids. The CDR3 loop reads CASSQEEGLGNTIYF. The CDR3 coding sequence is TGCGCCAGCAGCCAAGAGGAGGGACTAGGAAACACCATATATTTT.

This clonotype has only a few counts. The chain joins TRBV5-6 to TRBJ1-1; D is unresolved. Germline V gene sequence: CDR1 SGHDT, CDR2 YYEEEE. The CDR3 extends over 13 amino acids. The V and J ends lost 0 bases and 5 bases respectively, with 8 bases between them. The chain's CDR3 is CASSLVAGTEAFF. In DNA form, the CDR3 reads TGTGCCAGCAGCTTGGTAGCTGGGACTGAAGCTTTCTTT.

The V gene is TRBV5-1, the J gene TRBJ1-4; D possibly corresponds to TRBD1 (6 bases). Germline V gives CDR1 SGHRS, CDR2 YFSETQ. Trimming cost V 2 bases and J 5 bases, with 10 bases left between them. There are 14 residues in the CDR3. The CDR3 nucleotides are TGCGCCAGCAGCTTAGAACAGGGCAATGAAAAACTGTTTTTT. Its translation: CASSLEQGNEKLFF. The full variable domain, in which reference TRBV5-1 and TRBJ1-4 provide the parts outside the CDR3, is KAGVTQTPRYLIKTRGQQVTLSCSPISGHRSVSWYQQTPGQGLQFLFEYFSETQRNKGNFPGRFSGRQFSNSRSEMNVSTLELGDSALYLCASSLEQGNEKLFFGSGTQLSVL.

This clonotype was observed many times. CDR3 DNA: TGTGCCAGCAGACCCCGGCTAGCGGGAGGCTCGGATACGCAGTATTTT. Its protein is CASRPRLAGGSDTQYF. The chain joins TRBV7-2 to TRBJ2-3; TRBD2 matches at 11 bases. J was trimmed by 6 bases and V by 6 bases; bases with no gene match: 11. Germline loops: CDR1 SGHTA, CDR2 FQGNSA. The CDR3 runs 16 residues.

This clonotype turned up a few times. This rearrangement joins TRBV5-1 to TRBJ1-1, with 8 bases that match TRBD1. Per germline, CDR1 SGHRS and CDR2 YFSETQ. The V segment lost 5 bases and the J segment 3 bases; nucleotides outside the gene matches: 9. There are 15 residues in the CDR3. CDR3 sequence (DNA): TGCGCCAGCAGTTTAAGCGACAGGGGCGACACTGAAGCTTTCTTT. It is translated as CASSLSDRGDTEAFF.

This clonotype was seen ten or more times. The CDR3 loop is CASSFRAEHTEAFF. The CDR3 nucleotides are TGTGCCAGCAGTTTCAGGGCGGAGCACACTGAAGCTTTCTTT. The chain combines TRBV12-3 or TRBV12-4 with TRBJ1-1; a weak D match, TRBD1 (5 bases). CDR3 size: 14 residues. Trimming shortened V by 3 bases and J by 3 bases, and 11 bases separated the two germline ends.

V usage is TRBV12-3 or TRBV12-4 and J usage is TRBJ1-5, with 8 bases identical to TRBD1. J gave up 2 bases and V 5 bases, and 8 bases lay outside the gene matches. The CDR3 runs to 16 residues. The CDR3 DNA reads TGTGCCAGCAGTCCTCAGGGGGCATGGGGCAATCAGCCCCAGCATTTT. Its translation is CASSPQGAWGNQPQHF.

The V and J genes are TRBV6-5 and TRBJ2-7, with D maybe TRBD1 (5 bases). The V gene lost 0 bases and the J gene lost 1 base, with 10 bases spanning the gap. The germline gives CDR1 MNHEY, CDR2 SVGAGI. The CDR3 extends over 15 amino acids. Written as DNA, the CDR3 is TGTGCCAGCAGTTACTCATCTACAGGTTCCTACGAGCAGTACTTC. Its protein product is CASSYSSTGSYEQYF.

This clonotype was detected ten times or more. The rearrangement uses TRBV13 and TRBJ1-2, with TRBD1 matching over 8 bases. The CDR3 has 14 amino acids. With V trimmed by 5 bases and J by 7 bases, 9 bases remained unmatched. The germline V gene has CDR1 PRHDT and CDR2 FYEKMQ (reference sequence). This chain's CDR3 is CASSRTQGGFGYTF. The CDR3, as DNA: TGTGCCAGCAGCCGGACACAGGGGGGATTTGGCTACACCTTC.

The V call is TRBV7-2, the J call TRBJ1-2, with a tentative D call TRBD1 (6 bases). V was shortened by 6 bases and J by 5 bases, with 13 bases between the two germline ends. The CDR3 consists of 13 residues. The germline V gene encodes CDR1 SGHTA and CDR2 FQGNSA. CDR3 nucleotide sequence: TGTGCCAGCAGAGACGACAGGAAATATGGCTACACCTTC. Translation: CASRDDRKYGYTF.

This clonotype was seen many times. The chain carries TRBV7-9 and TRBJ2-7; possible D gene TRBD2, 5 bases. Germline CDR1 reads SEHNR; CDR2 reads FQNEAQ (reference sequence). V lost 5 bases and J lost 2, with 13 bases in between. The CDR3 is made up of 14 amino acids. The CDR3 DNA follows: TGTGCCAGCAGCGACGGACTGGGCGCCTACGAGCAGTACTTC. Translated, it gives CASSDGLGAYEQYF.